Each of the 24 T cell receptor beta chains below was sequenced from the same sample in a study of blood T cell repertoires in COVID-19. Sequencing used immunoSEQ multiplex PCR; TCRdb keeps in-frame clones, though not all of them. The table includes under 250,000 clones, over 75% detected once. Specimen: peripheral blood. The receptor set was obtained from a man in his fifties or sixties with COVID-19, enrolled during active disease.

The rearrangement uses TRBV6-2 or TRBV6-3 and TRBJ2-7; D gene uncertain. This CDR3 is 12 amino acids long. The ends were cut back, 2 bases at V and 3 bases at J, with 5 bases in the middle. Germline-derived CDR1 and CDR2 are MNHEY and SVGEGT. This CDR3 reads CASSYPNYEQYF. The CDR3, as DNA: TGTGCCAGCAGTTACCCCAACTACGAGCAGTACTTC.

This clone was picked up one time. The chain is built from TRBV15 and TRBJ2-5, with D maybe TRBD2 (7 bases). The V end lost 2 bases, the J end lost 1 base, and 11 bases lay between the germline ends. Germline CDR1 reads LNHNV; CDR2 reads YYDKDF (reference sequence). The CDR3 is made up of 15 amino acids. In nucleotides, the CDR3 is TGTGCCACCAGCAGAACAGGGAGGGCCCAAGAGACCCAGTACTTC. Translation gives CATSRTGRAQETQYF. The whole variable domain, filled in from reference TRBV15 and TRBJ2-5, reads DAMVIQNPRYQVTQFGKPVTLSCSQTLNHNVMYWYQQKSSQAPKLLFHYYDKDFNNEADTPDNFQSRRPNTSFCFLDIRSPGLGDTAMYLCATSRTGRAQETQYFGPGTRLLVL.

This chain connects TRBV10-1 to TRBJ2-7; D is perhaps TRBD2 (6 bases). There are 13 residues in the CDR3. The germline V gene has CDR1 WNHNN and CDR2 SYGVQD (reference sequence). The V end was cut by 8 bases, the J end by 6 bases, with 17 bases between. The CDR3 DNA reads as TGCGCCAGCTCCCCAGCCGGGGGAGGCGAGCAGTACTTC. This sequence encodes CASSPAGGGEQYF.

The V call is TRBV7-9, the J call TRBJ1-4; D possibly corresponds to TRBD1 (5 bases). V shed 5 bases and J shed 3 bases, with 19 bases lying between them. CDR3 length: 17 amino acids. Germline V gives CDR1 SEHNR, CDR2 FQNEAQ (reference sequence). The CDR3 coding sequence is TGTGCCAGCAGCGCAAGGGGTGCGGATCGCTCTAATGAAAAACTGTTTTTT. This encodes CASSARGADRSNEKLFF.

This rearrangement joins TRBV15 to TRBJ1-4; 10 bases agree with TRBD1. CDR1 is LNHNV and CDR2 is YYDKDF in the germline V gene (reference sequence). V dropped 7 bases and J dropped 7; count of bases not matched to a gene: 6. The CDR3 is made up of 14 amino acids. CDR3 DNA: TGTGCCACCACCTGGGACAGGGGAGGTGAAAAACTGTTTTTT. Translation gives CATTWDRGGEKLFF. Together with reference TRBV15 and TRBJ1-4, the CDR3 gives the full variable domain: DAMVIQNPRYQVTQFGKPVTLSCSQTLNHNVMYWYQQKSSQAPKLLFHYYDKDFNNEADTPDNFQSRRPNTSFCFLDIRSPGLGDTAMYLCATTWDRGGEKLFFGSGTQLSVL.

This chain connects TRBV7-9 to TRBJ1-4; weak D call: TRBD1 (5 bases). Germline-derived CDR1 and CDR2 are SEHNR and FQNEAQ (reference sequence). The CDR3 sequence is 15 residues long. V lost 4 bases, J lost 2 bases, and 11 bases lay in between. The CDR3 here is CASSSARATNEKLFF. CDR3 bases: TGTGCCAGCAGCTCCGCCAGGGCGACTAATGAAAAACTGTTTTTT. Complete variable domain (other parts from reference TRBV7-9 and TRBJ1-4): DTGVSQNPRHKITKRGQNVTFRCDPISEHNRLYWYRQTLGQGPEFLTYFQNEAQLEKSRLLSDRFSAERPKGSFSTLEIQRTEQGDSAMYLCASSSARATNEKLFFGSGTQLSVL.

A word on this clone: A read error may account for a junction end that differs from germline. J is TRBJ1-2 and V is TRBV6-5; 9 nucleotides agree with TRBD1. Germline CDR1 is MNHEY and CDR2 is SVGAGI. This CDR3 is 14 amino acids long. CDR3 residues: CASTGTGSVYGHTF. As DNA, the CDR3 is TGTGCCAGCACCGGGACAGGGTCGGTCTATGGCCACACCTTC.

The chain is built from TRBV12-3 or TRBV12-4 and TRBJ2-7; D gene unclear. V was clipped by 5 bases and J by 3 bases, with 11 bases between them. The CDR3 extends over 13 amino acids. CDR3 coding DNA: TGTGCCAGCAGTCAAGACACGTTCTACGAGCAGTACTTC. Translated: CASSQDTFYEQYF.

The genes are TRBV19 and TRBJ2-1, with TRBD1 matching over 8 bases. CDR1 is LNHDA, CDR2 SQIVND, per germline (reference sequence). This CDR3 is 17 amino acids long. With 3 bases clipped from V and 1 base from J, the junction kept 8 bases outside the gene matches. CDR3 loop: CASSIDRGLGSYNEQFF. CDR3 nucleotides: TGTGCCAGTAGTATCGACAGGGGTCTGGGGTCCTACAATGAGCAGTTCTTC.

The chain recombines TRBV12-3 or TRBV12-4 with TRBJ1-3; D is unresolved. This CDR3 contains 13 residues. Trimming removed 2 bases at V and 5 bases at J, with 7 bases between. In nucleotides, the CDR3 is TGTGCCAGCAGTTTACAAGAGAGAAACACCATATATTTT. Amino acid sequence: CASSLQERNTIYF.

Here the CDR3 reads CASTTGVTEKLFF. The DNA for the CDR3 is TGTGCCAGTACCACAGGGGTGACTGAAAAACTGTTTTTT. This chain links TRBV19 with TRBJ1-4; 7 nucleotides agree with TRBD1. This CDR3 contains 13 residues. Germline V gives CDR1 LNHDA, CDR2 SQIVND (reference sequence). With V trimmed by 7 bases and J by 7 bases, 6 bases remained unmatched. Looking up the rest from reference TRBV19 and TRBJ1-4 gives the full variable domain: DGGITQSPKYLFRKEGQNVTLSCEQNLNHDAMYWYRQDPGQGLRLIYYSQIVNDFQKGDIAEGYSVSREKKESFPLTVTSAQKNPTAFYLCASTTGVTEKLFFGSGTQLSVL.

The chain is built from TRBV7-2 and TRBJ1-2; D gene ambiguous. From germline, CDR1 is SGHTA and CDR2 FQGNSA. The CDR3 loop spans 14 amino acids. The ends were cut back, 1 base at V and 2 bases at J, with 8 bases in the middle. DNA of the CDR3: TGTGCCAGCAGCTTAGGAGGACTCAACTATGGCTACACCTTC. Amino acid sequence: CASSLGGLNYGYTF.

The sample holds one count of this clone. V usage is TRBV6-5 and J usage is TRBJ2-3; no clear D gene. Germline CDR1 and CDR2: MNHEY and SVGAGI. Trimming stripped 11 bases from V and 0 bases from J, with 12 bases between. The CDR3 consists of 13 residues. This CDR3 is CAVLAVSTDTQYF. The CDR3, as DNA: TGTGCCGTTCTCGCGGTCAGCACAGATACGCAGTATTTT.

The rearrangement links TRBV24-1 to TRBJ2-7; 7 nucleotides agree with TRBD1. The CDR3 contains 16 residues. With V trimmed by 1 base and J by 0 bases, 5 bases remained unmatched. CDR1 and CDR2 (germline): KGHDR, SFDVKD. CDR3 region: CATSDFRQGSSYEQYF. The DNA for the CDR3 is TGTGCCACCAGTGATTTCCGACAGGGAAGCTCCTACGAGCAGTACTTC.

The chain has TRBV6-5 and TRBJ2-3; TRBD2 matches 7 bases. This CDR3 contains 15 residues. From germline, CDR1 is MNHEY and CDR2 SVGAGI. The V segment lost 2 bases and the J segment 4 bases; nucleotides outside the gene matches: 6. CDR3 amino acids: CASSYGGRRADTQYF. CDR3 coding DNA: TGTGCCAGCAGTTACGGCGGGAGAAGGGCAGATACGCAGTATTTT.

This clone was recorded a few times. The chain carries TRBV7-9 and TRBJ2-7; unclear D gene. This CDR3 contains 12 residues. Deletions cut 6 bases from V and 2 bases from J, with 8 bases between. CDR1 is SEHNR and CDR2 is FQNEAQ in the germline V gene (reference sequence). The CDR3 loop reads CASSDATYEQYF. CDR3 coding DNA: TGTGCCAGCAGTGATGCGACCTACGAGCAGTACTTC.

The chain combines TRBV4-1 with TRBJ1-1; 8 nucleotides line up with TRBD1. V shed 0 bases and J 3 bases; nucleotides not matched to a gene: 9. This CDR3 is 17 amino acids long. CDR1 MGHRA and CDR2 YSYEKL come from the germline V gene. The CDR3 protein is CASSQDPTGVEDTEAFF. The CDR3 DNA sequence: TGCGCCAGCAGCCAAGATCCGACAGGGGTAGAAGACACTGAAGCTTTCTTT.

CDR3 coding DNA: TGCAGCGTCGCAGGGGGCGCGGGTGAAAAACTGTTTTTT. The encoded protein is CSVAGGAGEKLFF. The rearrangement links TRBV29-1 to TRBJ1-4; 8 positions match TRBD1. Per germline, CDR1 SQVTM and CDR2 ANQGSEA. This CDR3 spans 13 amino acids. With V trimmed by 6 bases and J by 7 bases, 7 bases remained unmatched.

The rearrangement uses TRBV5-1 and TRBJ2-5; TRBD2 matches at 8 bases. Germline loops: CDR1 SGHRS, CDR2 YFSETQ. The CDR3 sequence is 14 residues long. V dropped 5 bases and J dropped 5; count of bases not matched to a gene: 8. CDR3 coding DNA: TGCGCCAGCAGTCCGGGGACTAGTACTGAGACCCAGTACTTC. Its protein is CASSPGTSTETQYF.

J is TRBJ1-2 and V is TRBV27; TRBD1 matches 10 bases. After removal of 5 bases from V and 8 bases from J, the junction contained 14 bases not matched to a gene. The CDR3 consists of 16 residues. Germline values: CDR1 MNHEY, CDR2 SMNVEV (reference sequence). In DNA form, the CDR3 reads TGTGCCAGCAGTCTAACTCAAACGGACAGGGGGGACGGCTACACCTTC. Amino acid sequence: CASSLTQTDRGDGYTF.

As to this clone: One end of the junction is discordant with germline, which a read error may explain. The chain links TRBV6-5 to TRBJ1-5; 7 positions match TRBD1. Per germline, CDR1 MNHEY and CDR2 SVGAGI. The CDR3 loop spans 12 amino acids. CDR3 sequence (DNA): TGTGCCAGCAGCGTAAAGGACAGGACGTTAGATTTT. Its protein is CASSVKDRTLDF.

The chain carries TRBV29-1 and TRBJ2-3; 11 nucleotides align to TRBD1. The ends lost 7 bases at V and 3 bases at J; junction bases unmatched: 21. Per germline, CDR1 SQVTM and CDR2 ANQGSEA. This CDR3 spans 19 amino acids. Here the CDR3 reads CSATPWTGGARIQTDTQYF. CDR3 DNA: TGCAGCGCTACCCCCTGGACAGGGGGCGCGAGGATACAAACAGATACGCAGTATTTT.

The DNA for the CDR3 is TGTGCCAGCAGCTTATGGGGGGTGCCTGAAGCTTTCTTT. Its translation is CASSLWGVPEAFF. The chain employs TRBV5-8 and TRBJ1-1; D possibly corresponds to TRBD1 (5 bases). The germline V gene has CDR1 SGHTS and CDR2 YDEGEE. V lost 2 bases and J 6 bases, leaving 11 bases between the germline ends. The CDR3 has 13 residues. The full variable domain, in which reference TRBV5-8 and TRBJ1-1 provide the parts outside the CDR3, is EAGVTQSPTHLIKTRGQQATLRCSPISGHTSVYWYQQALGLGLQFLLWYDEGEERNRGNFPPRFSGRQFPNYSSELNVNALELEDSALYLCASSLWGVPEAFFGQGTRLTVV.

The chain joins TRBV10-3 to TRBJ2-2, with a tentative D call TRBD2 (6 bases). V was shortened by 5 bases and J by 5 bases, with 12 bases between the two germline ends. CDR3 length equals 14 residues. Germline V gene sequence: CDR1 ENHRY, CDR2 SYGVKD. CDR3 region: CAISSPGGTGELFF. The CDR3 region has the DNA TGTGCCATCAGTTCTCCCGGGGGTACCGGGGAGCTGTTTTTT.